The rows below give T cell receptor beta chains drawn from one sample of a study of beta chain features in type 1 diabetes. The assay was immunoSEQ multiplex PCR, and TCRdb's table has in-frame clones only and misses some. The table includes under 850,000 clones, roughly an eighth detected once. The material sequenced was naive CD4+ T cells from blood. The receptor set was obtained from a man younger than 30 with type 1 diabetes. The CDR3 runs from the conserved cysteine through the conserved F or W. Fields, in order: clone size, D gene, V gene, J gene, CDR3 DNA, CDR3 protein. A D gene is named only where the DNA matches it firmly. Size is stated for part of the rows, as once, few or many counts, or as a class when the clone is expanded.

clone_size: NA
d_call: TRBD1
v_call: TRBV28
j_call: TRBJ2-1
cdr3_nt: TGTGCCAGCAGAAAGACAGGGGTTGATGAGCAGTTCTTC
cdr3_aa: CASRKTGVDEQFF

clone_size: few
d_call: NA
v_call: TRBV6-4
j_call: TRBJ1-4
cdr3_nt: TGTGCCATCGGGGTGGAAAAACTGTTTTTT
cdr3_aa: CAIGVEKLFF

clone_size: NA
d_call: NA
v_call: TRBV7-9
j_call: TRBJ1-3
cdr3_nt: TGTGCCAGCAGCTCCGAAGGAAACACCATATATTTT
cdr3_aa: CASSSEGNTIYF

clone_size: NA
d_call: NA
v_call: TRBV10-3
j_call: TRBJ1-3
cdr3_nt: TGTGCCATCAGGGCGGGACACTCTGGAAACACCATATATTTT
cdr3_aa: CAIRAGHSGNTIYF

clone_size: NA
d_call: NA
v_call: TRBV9
j_call: TRBJ2-2
cdr3_nt: TGTGCCAGCAGCGTCTGGGGAGGATCGAACACCGGGGAGCTGTTTTTT
cdr3_aa: CASSVWGGSNTGELFF

clone_size: NA
d_call: NA
v_call: TRBV4-1
j_call: TRBJ1-6
cdr3_nt: TGCGCCAGCAGCCCCGGGACGGGGTCACCCCTCCACTTT
cdr3_aa: CASSPGTGSPLHF

clone_size: few
d_call: NA
v_call: TRBV9
j_call: TRBJ2-5
cdr3_nt: TGTGCCAGCAGCGTCTCGACAGTCCAAGAGACCCAGTACTTC
cdr3_aa: CASSVSTVQETQYF

clone_size: NA
d_call: TRBD1
v_call: TRBV6-1
j_call: TRBJ2-1
cdr3_nt: TGTGCCAGCAGGACAGGGTACTCCTACAATGAGCAGTTCTTC
cdr3_aa: CASRTGYSYNEQFF

clone_size: NA
d_call: NA
v_call: TRBV11-2
j_call: TRBJ2-3
cdr3_nt: TGTGCCAGCAGCTCATTAGCGCGGCTTAGCACAGATACGCAGTATTTT
cdr3_aa: CASSSLARLSTDTQYF

clone_size: few
d_call: TRBD1
v_call: TRBV5-1
j_call: TRBJ2-1
cdr3_nt: TGCGCCAGCAGCTCTACGGGACAGGTAAATGAGCAGTTCTTC
cdr3_aa: CASSSTGQVNEQFF

clone_size: few
d_call: NA
v_call: TRBV30
j_call: TRBJ1-2
cdr3_nt: TGTGCCTGGAGTAAGGACTCCTATGGCTACACCTTC
cdr3_aa: CAWSKDSYGYTF

clone_size: few
d_call: NA
v_call: TRBV6-4
j_call: TRBJ1-1
cdr3_nt: TGTGCCAGCAGTGACTCGGGGCAGTTTGAAGCTTTCTTT
cdr3_aa: CASSDSGQFEAFF

clone_size: few
d_call: TRBD2
v_call: TRBV19
j_call: TRBJ2-1
cdr3_nt: TGTGCCAGTACGGGAGCGGGGTCCTACAATGAGCAGTTCTTC
cdr3_aa: CASTGAGSYNEQFF

clone_size: few
d_call: NA
v_call: TRBV2
j_call: TRBJ2-6
cdr3_nt: TGTGCCAGCACCCTCTCTGGGGCCAACGTCCTGACTTTC
cdr3_aa: CASTLSGANVLTF

clone_size: NA
d_call: NA
v_call: TRBV7-9
j_call: TRBJ1-1
cdr3_nt: TGTGCCAGCAGCCAGCCGGGCCCCGCCACTGAAGCTTTCTTT
cdr3_aa: CASSQPGPATEAFF

clone_size: few
d_call: TRBD1
v_call: TRBV29-1
j_call: TRBJ1-5
cdr3_nt: TGCAGCGTTCAGGAAGGGGGCGCGGCGTTCGGCAATCAGCCCCAGCATTTT
cdr3_aa: CSVQEGGAAFGNQPQHF

clone_size: NA
d_call: NA
v_call: TRBV7-2
j_call: TRBJ2-3
cdr3_nt: TGTGCCAGCAGCTTAGTAGGGCAGGGCACAGATACGCAGTATTTT
cdr3_aa: CASSLVGQGTDTQYF

clone_size: few
d_call: NA
v_call: TRBV30
j_call: TRBJ1-5
cdr3_nt: TGTGCCTGGAGGGTACAGGGAGTTAGCAATCAGCCCCAGCATTTT
cdr3_aa: CAWRVQGVSNQPQHF

clone_size: NA
d_call: NA
v_call: TRBV7-3
j_call: TRBJ1-5
cdr3_nt: TGTGCCAGCAGCTTATCTGGCGGACAGCCCCAGCATTTT
cdr3_aa: CASSLSGGQPQHF

clone_size: few
d_call: NA
v_call: TRBV30
j_call: TRBJ2-3
cdr3_nt: TGTGCCTGGAGTGTGGTTTTCCAGTCGAGCACAGATACGCAGTATTTT
cdr3_aa: CAWSVVFQSSTDTQYF

clone_size: NA
d_call: TRBD2
v_call: TRBV6-6
j_call: TRBJ2-3
cdr3_nt: TGTGCCAGCACAGCGGGGGGCCGGACAGATACGCAGTATTTT
cdr3_aa: CASTAGGRTDTQYF

clone_size: NA
d_call: NA
v_call: TRBV4-1
j_call: TRBJ1-2
cdr3_nt: TGCGCCAGCAGGTACCCGGGGGACCGGCGTTATGGCTACACCTTC
cdr3_aa: CASRYPGDRRYGYTF

clone_size: few
d_call: NA
v_call: TRBV5-1
j_call: TRBJ1-5
cdr3_nt: TGCGCCAGCAGCGAAACGGACAGTTCCTCTAGCAATCAGCCCCAGCATTTT
cdr3_aa: CASSETDSSSSNQPQHF

clone_size: NA
d_call: NA
v_call: TRBV14
j_call: TRBJ1-6
cdr3_nt: TGTGCCAGCAGCCATCCGGGGACTTATTCACCCCTCCACTTT
cdr3_aa: CASSHPGTYSPLHF

clone_size: NA
d_call: NA
v_call: TRBV19
j_call: TRBJ2-4
cdr3_nt: TGTGCCAGCCATCTCAGGGGGGGAAGCATTCAGTACTTC
cdr3_aa: CASHLRGGSIQYF

clone_size: few
d_call: NA
v_call: TRBV2
j_call: TRBJ2-5
cdr3_nt: TGTGCCACGACCCGGCGAGAAGGTCAAGAGACCCAGTACTTC
cdr3_aa: CATTRREGQETQYF

clone_size: NA
d_call: NA
v_call: TRBV7-9
j_call: TRBJ1-6
cdr3_nt: TGTGCCAGCAGCCCTACGGCCTCACCCCTCCACTTT
cdr3_aa: CASSPTASPLHF